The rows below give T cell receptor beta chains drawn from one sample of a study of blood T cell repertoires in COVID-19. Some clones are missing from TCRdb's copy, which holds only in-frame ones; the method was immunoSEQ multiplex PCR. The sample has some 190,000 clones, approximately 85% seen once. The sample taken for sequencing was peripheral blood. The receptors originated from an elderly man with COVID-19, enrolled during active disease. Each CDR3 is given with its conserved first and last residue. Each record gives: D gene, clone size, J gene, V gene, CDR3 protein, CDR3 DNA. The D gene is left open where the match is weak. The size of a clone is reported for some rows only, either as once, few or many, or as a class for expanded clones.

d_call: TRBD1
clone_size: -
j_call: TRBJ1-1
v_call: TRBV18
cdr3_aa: CASSPLNRGSGNTEAFF
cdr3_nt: TGTGCCAGCTCACCACTAAACAGGGGGAGTGGGAACACTGAAGCTTTCTTT

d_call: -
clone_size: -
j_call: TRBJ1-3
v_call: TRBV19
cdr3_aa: CASSPRGGNTIYF
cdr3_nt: TGTGCCAGTAGTCCAAGGGGAGGAAACACCATATATTTT

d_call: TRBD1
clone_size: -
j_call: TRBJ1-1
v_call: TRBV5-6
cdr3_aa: CASSLTGVRPEAFF
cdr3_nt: TGTGCCAGCAGCCTTACAGGGGTAAGGCCTGAAGCTTTCTTT

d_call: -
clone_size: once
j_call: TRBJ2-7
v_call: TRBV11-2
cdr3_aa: CASSRSYEQYF
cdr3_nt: TGTGCCAGCAGCCGCTCCTACGAGCAGTACTTC

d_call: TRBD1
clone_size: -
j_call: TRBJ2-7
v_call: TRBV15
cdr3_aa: CATSRVGTVSYEQYF
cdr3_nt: TGTGCCACCAGCAGAGTGGGGACAGTCTCCTACGAGCAGTACTTC

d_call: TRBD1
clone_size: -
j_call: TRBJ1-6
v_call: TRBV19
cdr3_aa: CASSMGGQGRSPLHF
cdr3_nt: TGTGCCAGTAGTATGGGGGGACAGGGACGGTCACCCCTCCACTTT

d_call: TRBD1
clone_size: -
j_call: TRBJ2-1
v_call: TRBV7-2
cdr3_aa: CASSLDVWTGDEQFF
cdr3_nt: TGTGCCAGCAGCTTAGACGTCTGGACAGGGGATGAGCAGTTCTTC

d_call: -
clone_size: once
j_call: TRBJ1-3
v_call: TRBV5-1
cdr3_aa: CASSLAGSSGNTIYF
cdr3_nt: TGCGCCAGCAGCTTGGCGGGTAGCTCTGGAAACACCATATATTTT

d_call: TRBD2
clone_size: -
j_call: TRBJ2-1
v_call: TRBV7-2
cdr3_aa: CASSWLAGGHNEQFF
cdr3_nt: TGTGCCAGCAGCTGGCTAGCGGGGGGCCACAATGAGCAGTTCTTC

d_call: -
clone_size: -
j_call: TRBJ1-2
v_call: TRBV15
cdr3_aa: CATSRVGTTYTF
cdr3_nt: TGTGCCACCAGCAGAGTAGGGACTACGTACACCTTC

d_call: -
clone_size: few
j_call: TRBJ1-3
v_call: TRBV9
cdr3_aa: CASSVAQGPGNTIYF
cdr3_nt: TGTGCCAGCAGCGTAGCTCAGGGGCCAGGAAACACCATATATTTT

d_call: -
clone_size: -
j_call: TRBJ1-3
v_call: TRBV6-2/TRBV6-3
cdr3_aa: CASSRPGVKGNTIYF
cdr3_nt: TGTGCCAGCAGTCGGCCAGGGGTAAAAGGAAACACCATATATTTT

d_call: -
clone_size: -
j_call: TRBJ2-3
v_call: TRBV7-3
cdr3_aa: CASSSSMDTQYF
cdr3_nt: TGTGCCAGCAGCTCCAGTATGGATACGCAGTATTTT

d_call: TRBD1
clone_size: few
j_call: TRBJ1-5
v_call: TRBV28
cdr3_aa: CASSAGQGSRQPQHF
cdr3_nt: TGTGCCAGCAGTGCGGGACAGGGTTCGCGTCAGCCCCAGCATTTT

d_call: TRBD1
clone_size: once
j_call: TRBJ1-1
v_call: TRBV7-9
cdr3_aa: CASIRAGGTEAFF
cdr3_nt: TGTGCCAGCATCAGAGCAGGGGGCACTGAAGCTTTCTTT

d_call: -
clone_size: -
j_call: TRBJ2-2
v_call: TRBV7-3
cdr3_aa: CASSTTGQNTGELFF
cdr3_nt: TGTGCCAGCAGTACCACAGGGCAGAACACCGGGGAGCTGTTTTTT

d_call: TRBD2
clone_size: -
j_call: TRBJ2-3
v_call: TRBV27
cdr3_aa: CASSPILAGTDTQYF
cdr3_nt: TGTGCCAGCAGTCCCATCCTAGCGGGCACAGATACGCAGTATTTT

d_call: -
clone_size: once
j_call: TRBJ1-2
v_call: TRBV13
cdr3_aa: CASTWRGDGYTF
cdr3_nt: TGTGCCAGCACCTGGAGGGGAGATGGCTACACCTTC

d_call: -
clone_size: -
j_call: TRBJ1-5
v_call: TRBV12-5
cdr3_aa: CASGSVSNQPQHF
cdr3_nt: TGTGCTAGTGGTTCAGTAAGCAATCAGCCCCAGCATTTT

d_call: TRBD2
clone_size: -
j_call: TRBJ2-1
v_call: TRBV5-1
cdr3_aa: CASMRGGNNEQFF
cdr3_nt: TGCGCCAGCATGCGGGGGGGCAATAATGAGCAGTTCTTC

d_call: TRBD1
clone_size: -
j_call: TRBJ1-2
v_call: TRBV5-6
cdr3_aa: CASSFPRQGGYGYTF
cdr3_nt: TGTGCCAGCAGCTTCCCTCGACAGGGGGGCTATGGCTACACCTTC

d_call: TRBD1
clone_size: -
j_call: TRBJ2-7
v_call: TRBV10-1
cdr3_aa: CASSAGTGGREQYF
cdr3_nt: TGCGCCAGCAGTGCGGGGACAGGGGGCAGGGAGCAGTACTTC

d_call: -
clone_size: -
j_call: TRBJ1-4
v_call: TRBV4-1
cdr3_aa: CASSPPQGEANEKLFF
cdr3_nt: TGCGCCAGCAGCCCCCCACAGGGAGAGGCTAATGAAAAACTGTTTTTT

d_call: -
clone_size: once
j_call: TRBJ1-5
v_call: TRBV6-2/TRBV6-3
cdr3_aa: CASSHNVNQPQHF
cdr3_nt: TGTGCCAGCAGTCACAACGTCAATCAGCCCCAGCATTTT

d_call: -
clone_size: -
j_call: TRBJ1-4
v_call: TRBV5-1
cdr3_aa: CASSLGQSEKLFF
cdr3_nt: TGCGCCAGCAGCTTGGGACAGAGTGAAAAACTGTTTTTT

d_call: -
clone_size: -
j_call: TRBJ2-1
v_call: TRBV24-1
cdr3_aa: CATSDSRTAYNEQFF
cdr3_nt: TGTGCCACCAGTGACTCAAGGACAGCATACAATGAGCAGTTCTTC

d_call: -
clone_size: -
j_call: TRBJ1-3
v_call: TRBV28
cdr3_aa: CASSLPNSGNTIYF
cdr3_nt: TGTGCCAGCAGCCTTCCTAACTCTGGAAACACCATATATTTT

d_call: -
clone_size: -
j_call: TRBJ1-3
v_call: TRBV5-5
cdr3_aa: CASSVEGNTIYF
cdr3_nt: TGTGCCAGCAGCGTAGAAGGAAACACCATATATTTT

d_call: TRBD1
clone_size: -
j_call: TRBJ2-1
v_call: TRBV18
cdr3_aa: CASSLTGQQQFF
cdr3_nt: TGTGCCAGCTCACTTACGGGACAGCAGCAGTTCTTC

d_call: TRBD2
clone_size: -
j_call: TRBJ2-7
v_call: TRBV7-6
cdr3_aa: CASSPGGVLVEQYF
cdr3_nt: TGTGCCAGCAGCCCTGGGGGGGTTTTGGTCGAGCAGTACTTC

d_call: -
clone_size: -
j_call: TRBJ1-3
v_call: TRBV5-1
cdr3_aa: CASSLAGPVSGNTIYF
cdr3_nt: TGCGCCAGCAGCCTGGCTGGGCCCGTCTCTGGAAACACCATATATTTT

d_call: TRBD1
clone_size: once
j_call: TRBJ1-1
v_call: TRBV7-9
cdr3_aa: CASSNLEGTGNTEAFF
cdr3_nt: TGTGCCAGCAGCAACTTAGAGGGGACAGGGAACACTGAAGCTTTCTTT

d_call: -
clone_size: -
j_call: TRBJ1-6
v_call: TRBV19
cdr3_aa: CASRDGQTHNSPLHF
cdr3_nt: TGTGCCAGTAGAGATGGGCAGACCCATAATTCACCCCTCCACTTT

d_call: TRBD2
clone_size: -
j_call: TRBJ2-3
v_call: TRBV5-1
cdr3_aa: CASSLGLAGARTDTQYF
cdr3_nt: TGCGCCAGCAGCCTCGGACTAGCGGGGGCCCGCACAGATACGCAGTATTTT

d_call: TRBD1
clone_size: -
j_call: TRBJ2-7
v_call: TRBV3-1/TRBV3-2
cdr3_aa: CASSRGQGYEQYF
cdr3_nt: TGTGCCAGCAGCCGAGGACAGGGGTACGAGCAGTACTTC

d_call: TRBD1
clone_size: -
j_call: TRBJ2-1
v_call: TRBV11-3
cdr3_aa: CASSLDGQGQFF
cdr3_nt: TGTGCCAGCAGCTTAGATGGACAGGGGCAGTTCTTC

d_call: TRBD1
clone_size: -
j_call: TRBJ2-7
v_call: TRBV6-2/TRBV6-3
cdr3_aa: CASSYGTVYEQYF
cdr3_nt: TGTGCCAGCAGTTACGGGACAGTCTACGAGCAGTACTTC

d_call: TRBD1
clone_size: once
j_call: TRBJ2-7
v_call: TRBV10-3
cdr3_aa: CAISTGTGTYEQYF
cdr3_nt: TGTGCCATCAGCACCGGGACAGGGACCTACGAGCAGTACTTC

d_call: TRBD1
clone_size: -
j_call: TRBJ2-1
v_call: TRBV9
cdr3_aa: CASSVAGQGYNEQFF
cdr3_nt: TGTGCCAGCAGCGTAGCGGGACAGGGTTACAATGAGCAGTTCTTC

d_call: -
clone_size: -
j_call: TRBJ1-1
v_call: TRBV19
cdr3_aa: CASSNLQGKAFF
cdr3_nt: TGTGCCAGTAGCAATCTACAGGGAAAAGCTTTCTTT

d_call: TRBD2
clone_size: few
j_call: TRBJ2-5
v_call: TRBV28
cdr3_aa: CASSSGGEETQYF
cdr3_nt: TGTGCCAGCAGTTCGGGGGGGGAAGAGACCCAGTACTTC

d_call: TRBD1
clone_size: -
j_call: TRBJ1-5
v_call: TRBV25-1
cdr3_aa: CASSESGGPNQPQHF
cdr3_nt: TGTGCCAGCAGTGAATCAGGGGGCCCGAATCAGCCCCAGCATTTT

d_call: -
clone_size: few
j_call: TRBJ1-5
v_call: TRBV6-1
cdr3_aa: CASSGDILKYWGNQPQHF
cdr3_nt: TGTGCCAGCAGTGGGGACATTTTGAAATACTGGGGCAATCAGCCCCAGCATTTT

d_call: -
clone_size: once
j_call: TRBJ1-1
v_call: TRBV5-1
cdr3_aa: CASSLGRGGMNTEAFF
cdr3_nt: TGCGCCAGCAGCTTGGGGCGAGGGGGAATGAACACTGAAGCTTTCTTT

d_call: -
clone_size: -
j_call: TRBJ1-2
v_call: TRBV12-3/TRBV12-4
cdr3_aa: CASSLRGGYGYTF
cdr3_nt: TGTGCCAGCAGTTTAAGAGGGGGTTATGGCTACACCTTC

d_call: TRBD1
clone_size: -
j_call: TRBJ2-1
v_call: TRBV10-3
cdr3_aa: CANSDRGIYNEQFF
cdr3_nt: TGTGCCAACTCGGACAGGGGGATTTACAATGAGCAGTTCTTC

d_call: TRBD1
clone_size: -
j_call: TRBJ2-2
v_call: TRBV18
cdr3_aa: CASSPSQGASGELFF
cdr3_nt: TGTGCCAGCTCACCATCACAGGGGGCAAGCGGGGAGCTGTTTTTT

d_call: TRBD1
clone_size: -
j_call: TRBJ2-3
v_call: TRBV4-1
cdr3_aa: CASSQMRQGVDTQYF
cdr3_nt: TGCGCCAGCAGCCAAATGAGACAGGGGGTAGATACGCAGTATTTT

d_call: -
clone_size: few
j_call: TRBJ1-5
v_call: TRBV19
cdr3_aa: CASSTADSNHNQPQHF
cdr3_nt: TGTGCCAGTAGTACGGCAGACTCTAATCACAATCAGCCCCAGCATTTT

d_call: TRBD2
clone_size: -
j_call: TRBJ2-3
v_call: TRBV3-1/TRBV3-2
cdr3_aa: CASSQVYGGADTQYF
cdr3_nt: TGTGCCAGCAGCCAAGTCTACGGGGGGGCAGATACGCAGTATTTT

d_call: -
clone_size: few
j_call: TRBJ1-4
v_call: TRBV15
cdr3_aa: CATSRDYKSNEKLFF
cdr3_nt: TGTGCCACCAGCAGAGATTATAAGAGTAATGAAAAACTGTTTTTT

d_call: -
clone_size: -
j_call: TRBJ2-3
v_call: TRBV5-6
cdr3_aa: CASSSNLAFGTQYF
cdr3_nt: TGTGCCAGCAGCTCTAACCTAGCATTCGGTACGCAGTATTTT

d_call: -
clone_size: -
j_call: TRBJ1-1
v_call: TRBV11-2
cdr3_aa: CASSLETGTGSFF
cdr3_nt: TGTGCCAGCAGCTTAGAGACCGGGACCGGGAGTTTCTTT

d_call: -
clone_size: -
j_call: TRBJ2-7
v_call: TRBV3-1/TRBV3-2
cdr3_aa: CASSQWGLEQYF
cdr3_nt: TGTGCCAGCAGCCAATGGGGGCTCGAGCAGTACTTC

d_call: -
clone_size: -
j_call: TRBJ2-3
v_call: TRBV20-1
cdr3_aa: CSAALEDTQYF
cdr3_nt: TGCAGTGCCGCCCTAGAGGATACGCAGTATTTT

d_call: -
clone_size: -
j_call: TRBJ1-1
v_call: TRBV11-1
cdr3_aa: CASSLVGDTEAFF
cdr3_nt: TGTGCCAGCAGCTTAGTAGGAGACACTGAAGCTTTCTTT

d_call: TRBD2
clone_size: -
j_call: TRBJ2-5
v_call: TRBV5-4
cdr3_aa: CASSLAGGHETQYF
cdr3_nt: TGTGCCAGCAGCCTAGCGGGGGGGCATGAGACCCAGTACTTC

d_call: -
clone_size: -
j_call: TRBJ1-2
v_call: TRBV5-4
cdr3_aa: CASSLDQNYGYTF
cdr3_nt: TGTGCCAGCAGCTTGGACCAGAACTATGGCTACACCTTC

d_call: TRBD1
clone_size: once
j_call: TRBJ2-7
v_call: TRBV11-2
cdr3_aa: CASSWGQGIYEQYF
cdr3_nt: TGTGCCAGCAGCTGGGGACAGGGGATCTACGAGCAGTACTTC